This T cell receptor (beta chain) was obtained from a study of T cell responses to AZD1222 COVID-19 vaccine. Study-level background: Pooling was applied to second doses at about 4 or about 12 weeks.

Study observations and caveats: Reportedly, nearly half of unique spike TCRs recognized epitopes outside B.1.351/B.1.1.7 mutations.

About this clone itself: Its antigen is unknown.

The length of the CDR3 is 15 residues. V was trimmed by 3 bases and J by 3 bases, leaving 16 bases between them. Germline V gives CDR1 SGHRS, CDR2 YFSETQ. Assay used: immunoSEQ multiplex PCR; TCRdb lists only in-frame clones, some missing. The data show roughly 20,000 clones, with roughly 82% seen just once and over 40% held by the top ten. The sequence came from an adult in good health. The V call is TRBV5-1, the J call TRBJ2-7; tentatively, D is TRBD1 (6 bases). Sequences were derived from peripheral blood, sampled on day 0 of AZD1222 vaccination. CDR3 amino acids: CASSSFQGPSYEQYF. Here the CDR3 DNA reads TGCGCCAGCAGCTCATTCCAGGGGCCGAGCTACGAGCAGTACTTC.